This note documents a single TCR beta chain sequence. This specimen belongs to a study of T cells in Graves' hyperthyroidism and ophthalmopathy. What was amplified from RNA transcripts were TCR beta CDR3 regions. The HTBI set primed first-round TCR CDR3 RT-PCR. TCRdb analysed the multiplex PCR reads with MiXCR anew, one entry per CDR3 protein. The sample has 40,000 or so distinct CDR3 sequences, about 49% seen once. V shed 0 bases and J shed 7 bases, with 10 bases lying between them. This CDR3 has 13 amino acids. Germline CDR1 is SGHDT and CDR2 is YYEEEE. The specimen sequenced was blood. The TCR sequence derives from a woman in her 50s with Graves' hyperthyroidism that later progressed to Graves' ophthalmopathy. This chain uses TRBV5-6 with TRBJ1-2; the D gene is possibly TRBD1 (6 bases). The CDR3 region has the DNA TGTGCCAGCAGCTTGGCGGGGACAAGTGGCTACACCTTC. Translating gives CASSLAGTSGYTF.